Described below is a single T cell receptor beta chain sequence and its context. Its antigen is not identified. A junction boundary mismatches the germline segment, possibly from a read error. The CDR3 has 14 amino acids. Per germline, CDR1 MNHNY and CDR2 SVGAGI (reference sequence). This sample is part of a study of PD-1 blockade in mismatch repair-deficient tumors. Study at large: Enrolled about 2013-2017, patients had progressing, pretreated mismatch repair-deficient cancers of approximately 13 types.

PCR or immunohistochemistry showed mismatch repair deficiency in every enrolled patient. TCR sequencing covered a few patients who responded to pembrolizumab. The data were produced by immunoSEQ multiplex PCR, yet TCRdb's version contains in-frame clones alone and is incomplete. This sample has more than 85,000 clones, with 70% to 85% found just once. Regarding the study as a whole: After pembrolizumab, tumor-resident clones rose rapidly, then generally contracted before radiologic responses.

The source was peripheral blood, collected about eight months after starting pembrolizumab. The chain recombines TRBV6-6 with TRBJ2-7; no firm D call. This clonotype originated in an adult with mismatch repair-deficient cancer. For the CDR3, the DNA is TGTGCCATCAGTGACCCTAAAGACTCCTACGAGCAGTACTTC. Residues: CAISDPKDSYEQYF.